This passage covers 17 T cell receptor beta chains from one sample sequenced in a study of cytomegalovirus exposure and HLA in healthy donors. 60 Vbeta and 13 Jbeta primers were used in PCR. Here immunoSEQ multiplex PCR was the method, and the copy in TCRdb shows in-frame clones only, minus some. The sample comprises some 130,000 clones, roughly four fifths of which are singletons, and approximately 2% rests with the top ten. Sequencing input: PBMCs. The receptors shown here come from a man aged 25 to 40 in good health and CMV-seronegative.

V usage is TRBV5-4 and J usage is TRBJ2-3; the match to TRBD2 covers 9 bases. V shed 1 base and J 1 base; nucleotides not matched to a gene: 4. CDR3 length: 16 residues. Germline V gene lookup returns CDR1 SGHNT and CDR2 YYREEE (reference sequence). The CDR3 here is CASSLISGSGTDTQYF. CDR3 DNA sequence: TGTGCCAGCAGCTTGATTAGCGGGAGTGGCACAGATACGCAGTATTTT.

The rearrangement links TRBV4-1 to TRBJ2-7; 11 bases align to TRBD2. After removal of 1 base from V and 3 bases from J, the junction contained 11 bases not matched to a gene. CDR3 size: 18 residues. From germline, CDR1 is MGHRA and CDR2 YSYEKL. Here the CDR3 DNA reads TGCGCCAGCAGCCAAGGGGGACTAGCGGAGAACCCTGTCTACGAGCAGTACTTC. Residues: CASSQGGLAENPVYEQYF.

The chain links TRBV11-2 to TRBJ2-4; 9 nucleotides match TRBD1. The CDR3 contains 17 residues. Looked up from germline, CDR1 is SGHAT and CDR2 is FQNNGV. J gave up 3 bases and V 3 bases, and 9 bases lay outside the gene matches. This CDR3 is CASSFRTGDMVKNIQYF. CDR3 in DNA: TGTGCCAGCAGCTTTCGGACAGGGGATATGGTCAAAAACATTCAGTACTTC.

The CDR3 is CASSPTFGTGGTDTQYF. In DNA form, the CDR3 reads TGTGCCAGCAGCCCGACGTTTGGGACAGGGGGCACAGATACGCAGTATTTT. This chain joins TRBV9 and TRBJ2-3; TRBD1 matches at 10 bases. V shed 4 bases, J shed 1 base, and the junction held 9 bases outside the gene matches. Germline V gene data show CDR1 as SGDLS and CDR2 as YYNGEE. This CDR3 is 17 amino acids long.

This chain links TRBV4-1 with TRBJ2-5, with TRBD2 as a possible D gene (6 bases). The CDR3 loop spans 14 amino acids. V lost 1 base to trimming and J lost 7 bases, with 13 bases between them. The germline CDR1 and CDR2 sequences are MGHRA and YSYEKL. CDR3 protein: CASSQVTRGGTQYF. The DNA of the CDR3 is TGCGCCAGCAGCCAAGTGACTAGGGGAGGGACCCAGTACTTC.

The chain combines TRBV29-1 with TRBJ2-5; tentatively, D is TRBD2 (7 bases). CDR1 SQVTM and CDR2 ANQGSEA come from the germline V gene. This CDR3 has 13 residues. Between the trimmed V and J ends, which lost 0 bases and 7 bases, there was a span of 12 bases. CDR3 in DNA: TGCAGCGTTGAAGATCCGGGGGGCGGGACCCAGTACTTC. Encoded protein: CSVEDPGGGTQYF.

This clone was seen a handful of times. The rearrangement joins TRBV10-2 to TRBJ1-4, with TRBD1 identical over 7 bases. The CDR3 consists of 14 residues. Germline V gene data show CDR1 as WSHSY and CDR2 as SAAADI. The trim removed 3 bases at V and 6 bases at J, leaving 4 bases unmatched. CDR3 region: CASSDGDRDEKLFF. The CDR3 nucleotides are TGCGCCAGCAGTGATGGTGACAGGGATGAAAAACTGTTTTTT.

J is TRBJ2-1 and V is TRBV6-4, with 9 positions matching TRBD2. The CDR3 spans 15 residues. The germline V gene encodes CDR1 MRHNA and CDR2 SNTAGT. V lost 5 bases and J lost 5; bases outside the gene matches: 7. The chain's CDR3 is CASSPGLASHNEQFF. In DNA, the CDR3 is TGTGCCAGCAGTCCCGGACTAGCGTCTCACAATGAGCAGTTCTTC.

The CDR3 region has the DNA TGTGCCACCCGACTAGCGGCGAATGAGCAGTTCTTC. Its protein is CATRLAANEQFF. The gene calls are TRBV6-5 and TRBJ2-1; 9 nucleotides line up with TRBD2. In germline, CDR1 is MNHEY, CDR2 SVGAGI. The V and J ends lost 10 bases and 7 bases, in that order; junction bases with no gene match: 5. The CDR3 extends over 12 amino acids.

J is TRBJ1-2 and V is TRBV30; TRBD1 is a possible D gene (5 bases). The V gene's germline CDR1 is GTSNPN and CDR2 SVGIG (reference sequence). V lost 2 bases and J lost 4, with 11 bases in between. The CDR3 loop spans 13 amino acids. CDR3 in amino acids: CAWSPQGPYGYTF. The CDR3, as DNA: TGTGCCTGGAGTCCTCAGGGTCCCTATGGCTACACCTTC.

This clone was counted once. The rearrangement links TRBV4-2 to TRBJ2-1, with D unclear. V was cut by 0 bases and J by 6 bases, with 9 bases left in between. Per the germline V gene, CDR1 is LGHNA and CDR2 is YNFKEQ. The CDR3 consists of 14 residues. The CDR3 coding sequence is TGTGCCAGCAGCCAAGATTTGACATTCAATGAGCAGTTCTTC. Encoded protein: CASSQDLTFNEQFF.

The V gene is TRBV5-1, the J gene TRBJ2-1; TRBD2 is a possible D gene (6 bases). CDR1 SGHRS and CDR2 YFSETQ come from the germline V gene. V lost 6 bases, J lost 10 bases, and 20 bases lay in between. CDR3 length equals 14 residues. The CDR3 DNA reads as TGCGCCAGCAATGGCGGGAACCCCTCGGAGGAGCAGTTCTTC. As protein: CASNGGNPSEEQFF.

This rearrangement joins TRBV4-2 to TRBJ2-2, with D perhaps matching TRBD2 (6 bases). Germline V CDR1 and CDR2: LGHNA, YNFKEQ. The length of the CDR3 is 13 residues. V lost 10 bases and J lost 2, with 11 bases in between. The CDR3 nucleotides read TGTGCCACCGGGACTTTTAACACCGGGGAGCTGTTTTTT. It yields the protein CATGTFNTGELFF.

This clone was recorded once. This chain joins TRBV19 and TRBJ1-4, with TRBD1 identical over 11 bases. V shed 6 bases and J 2 bases; nucleotides not matched to a gene: 5. The V gene's germline CDR1 is LNHDA and CDR2 SQIVND (reference sequence). The CDR3 is 16 residues long. The CDR3 DNA sequence: TGTGCCAGTAGCTGGACAGGGGGCGAGACTAATGAAAAACTGTTTTTT. Protein sequence: CASSWTGGETNEKLFF.

The CDR3 nucleotides are TGCAGCGTTGAATCTCCTAGCGGGAGACCCTACGAGCAGTACTTC. Translating gives CSVESPSGRPYEQYF. This chain uses TRBV29-1 with TRBJ2-7, with TRBD2 identical over 10 bases. This CDR3 is built from 15 residues. Germline V gene lookup returns CDR1 SQVTM and CDR2 ANQGSEA. V was pared by 2 bases and J by 2 bases, with 6 bases of the junction left unmatched.

The rearrangement links TRBV11-2 to TRBJ2-3; 7 nucleotides align to TRBD2. V was clipped by 5 bases and J by 0 bases; unmatched bases: 2. Germline V CDR1 and CDR2: SGHAT, FQNNGV. The CDR3 length is 14 residues. The CDR3 protein is CASSRSGSTDTQYF. CDR3 DNA sequence: TGTGCCAGCAGCCGTAGCGGGAGCACAGATACGCAGTATTTT.

The chain couples TRBV9 to TRBJ1-1, with unresolved D. CDR1 and CDR2 from the germline V gene are SGDLS and YYNGEE. This CDR3 spans 15 amino acids. The germline V and J ends were trimmed by 1 base and 4 bases, with 14 bases remaining between them. The CDR3 sequence: CASSVSPLVGTEAFF. In DNA form, the CDR3 reads TGTGCCAGCAGCGTAAGCCCGTTAGTCGGCACTGAAGCTTTCTTT.